Below, one TCR beta chain is given with its context. Its antigen is as yet unknown. Assay: immunoSEQ multiplex PCR; the TCRdb copy retains only in-frame clones and omits some. The data contain tens of thousands of clones, about 85% of them seen just once; the ten biggest clones take up about a fifth. The V gene's germline CDR1 is GTSNPN and CDR2 SVGIG (reference sequence). The CDR3 has 16 amino acids. With 5 bases clipped from V and 0 bases from J, the junction kept 9 bases outside the gene matches. This entry comes from a study of OX40 agonist ivuxolimab in advanced cancers. General study points: Partial responders receiving 0.1-3.0 mg/kg showed among the lowest clonal expansion.

The starting material was CD4+ or CD8+ T cells sorted from blood, obtained in a trial of the OX40 agonist ivuxolimab. The chain joins TRBV30 to TRBJ2-2; 7 bases map to TRBD1. This TCR was sampled from an adult with an advanced solid tumor such as melanoma, head and neck, liver or kidney cancer. The chain's CDR3 is CAWQKGAWANTGELFF. As DNA, the CDR3 is TGTGCCTGGCAAAAGGGGGCCTGGGCGAACACCGGGGAGCTGTTTTTT. The variable domain in full, completed from reference TRBV30 and TRBJ2-2, reads SQTIHQWPATLVQPVGSPLSLECTVEGTSNPNLYWYRQAAGRGLQLLFYSVGIGQISSEVPQNLSASRPQDRQFILSSKKLLLSDSGFYLCAWQKGAWANTGELFFGEGSRLTVL.